This TCR beta chain was sequenced during a study of cytomegalovirus exposure and HLA in healthy donors. Study findings and constraints: The study recorded 150 to 200 TCR beta chains that were cytomegalovirus-associated. Most of the CMV-associated TCR beta chains (in a later analysis) appeared to be HLA-restricted. In all likelihood, a cluster of highly shared sequence variants was a sequencing artifact. V- and J-gene trimming of TCR beta was linked (in a later analysis) to a missense DCLRE1C variant.

This clone was seen just once. The antigen is undetermined. In the PCR, 60 Vbeta and 13 Jbeta primers were used. Profiling relied on immunoSEQ multiplex PCR, and the TCRdb table lists in-frame clones only, not all of them. The sample includes approximately 110,000 clones, 69% of them seen just once. The junction had 9 bases not matched to a gene; V was cut back by 5 bases and J by 4 bases. The CDR3 length is 15 residues. Germline CDR1 reads LNHDA; CDR2 reads SQIVND (reference sequence). The sample was PBMCs. The TCR originated in a man aged 25 to 40 in good health and CMV-seronegative. This rearrangement joins TRBV19 to TRBJ2-7, with 9 bases matching TRBD1. Here the CDR3 DNA reads TGTGCCAGTAGTTGGCGGGACAGGGAAGGATACGAGCAGTACTTC. Amino acids: CASSWRDREGYEQYF.